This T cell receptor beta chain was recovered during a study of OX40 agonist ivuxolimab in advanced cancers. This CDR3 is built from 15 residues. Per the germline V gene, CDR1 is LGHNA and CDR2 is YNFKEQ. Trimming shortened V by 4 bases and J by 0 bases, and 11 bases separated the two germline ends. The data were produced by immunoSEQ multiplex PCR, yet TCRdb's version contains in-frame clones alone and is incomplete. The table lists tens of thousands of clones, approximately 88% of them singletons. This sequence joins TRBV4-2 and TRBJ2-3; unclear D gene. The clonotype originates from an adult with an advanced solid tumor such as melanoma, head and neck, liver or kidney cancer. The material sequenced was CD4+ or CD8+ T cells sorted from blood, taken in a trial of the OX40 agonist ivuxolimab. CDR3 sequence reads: CASSPGGASTDTQYF. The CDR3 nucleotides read TGTGCCAGCAGCCCCGGCGGAGCTAGCACAGATACGCAGTATTTT.